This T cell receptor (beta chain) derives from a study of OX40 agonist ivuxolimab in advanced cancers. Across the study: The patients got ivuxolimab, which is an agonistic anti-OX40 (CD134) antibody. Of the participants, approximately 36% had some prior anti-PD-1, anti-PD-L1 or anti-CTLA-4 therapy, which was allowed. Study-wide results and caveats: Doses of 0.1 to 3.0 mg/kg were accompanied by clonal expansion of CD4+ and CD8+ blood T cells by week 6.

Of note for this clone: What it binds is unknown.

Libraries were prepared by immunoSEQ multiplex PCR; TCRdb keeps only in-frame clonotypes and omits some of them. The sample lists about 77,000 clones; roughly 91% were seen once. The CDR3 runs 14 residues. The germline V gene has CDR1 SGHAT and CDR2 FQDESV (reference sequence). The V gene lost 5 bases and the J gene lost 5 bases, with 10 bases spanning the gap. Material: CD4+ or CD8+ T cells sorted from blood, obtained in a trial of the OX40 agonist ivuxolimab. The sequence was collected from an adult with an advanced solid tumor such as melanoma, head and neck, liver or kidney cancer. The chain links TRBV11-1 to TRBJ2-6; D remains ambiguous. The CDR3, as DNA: TGTGCCAGCAGCCCTACTCGCTGGGCCAACGTCCTGACTTTC. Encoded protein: CASSPTRWANVLTF.